These 16 T cell receptor beta chains originate from one sample sequenced in a study of blood T cell repertoires in COVID-19. The assay was immunoSEQ multiplex PCR, and TCRdb's table has in-frame clones only and misses some. This table has 65,000 or so clones, approximately 86% appearing once. Material: peripheral blood. The receptors come from a human donor with acute or convalescent COVID-19. The donor label of this sample is uncertain.

The chain uses TRBV10-1 and TRBJ2-1, with TRBD2 matching 12 bases. The V segment lost 6 bases and the J segment 0 bases; nucleotides outside the gene matches: 12. The length of the CDR3 is 19 residues. Germline CDR1 WNHNN, CDR2 SYGVQD (reference sequence). CDR3 residues: CASRKLAGGGLSSYNEQFF. The CDR3 region has the DNA TGCGCCAGCAGAAAACTAGCGGGAGGCGGACTGAGCTCCTACAATGAGCAGTTCTTC.

The chain combines TRBV9 with TRBJ2-5, with D perhaps matching TRBD2 (6 bases). The germline gives CDR1 SGDLS, CDR2 YYNGEE. The CDR3 covers 15 residues. V dropped 2 bases and J dropped 2 bases, with 13 bases sitting between them. CDR3 sequence reads: CASSVGSGHQETQYF. The DNA of the CDR3 is TGTGCCAGCAGCGTGGGTAGCGGACATCAAGAGACCCAGTACTTC.

V is TRBV3-1 (or the pseudogene TRBV3-2) and J is TRBJ2-2, with D uncertain. Germline assignment: CDR1 LGHDT and CDR2 YNNKEL (reference sequence). The CDR3 spans 15 residues. Trimming stripped 1 base from V and 9 bases from J, with 15 bases between. For the CDR3, the DNA is TGTGCCAGCAGCCAAGGAGCACAGACGTACCGGGAGCTGTTTTTT. Its translation: CASSQGAQTYRELFF.

The rearrangement uses TRBV19 and TRBJ2-7; D not certain. The CDR3 spans 15 residues. Germline CDR1 LNHDA, CDR2 SQIVND (reference sequence). The V end lost 3 bases, the J end lost 2 bases, and 14 bases lay between the germline ends. DNA for the CDR3: TGTGCCAGTAGTATGGCCGACAAAAGAACCTACGAGCAGTACTTC. It is translated as CASSMADKRTYEQYF.

This clone has only one observation. The chain recombines TRBV3-1 (or the pseudogene TRBV3-2) with TRBJ2-1; 10 nucleotides line up with TRBD2. Germline assignment: CDR1 LGHDT and CDR2 YNNKEL (reference sequence). V gave up 7 bases and J gave up 7 bases; unmatched junction bases: 7. This CDR3 is built from 14 residues. In nucleotides, the CDR3 is TGTGCCAGCAAAGGAGCGGGGGGGCCGAATGAGCAGTTCTTC. Protein product: CASKGAGGPNEQFF.

The chain combines TRBV3-1 (or the pseudogene TRBV3-2) with TRBJ1-2; 9 positions agree with TRBD1. The germline gives CDR1 LGHDT, CDR2 YNNKEL (reference sequence). The CDR3 has 14 residues. V lost 4 bases and J lost 7; bases outside the gene matches: 7. This CDR3 reads CASSPWDREPGYTF. DNA of the CDR3: TGTGCCAGCAGCCCCTGGGACAGGGAGCCTGGCTACACCTTC.

The J gene is TRBJ2-5, the V gene TRBV30; 7 bases are shared with TRBD2. Looked up from germline, CDR1 is GTSNPN and CDR2 is SVGIG (reference sequence). The CDR3 contains 13 residues. The J segment lost 2 bases and the V segment lost 2 bases, leaving 2 bases of the junction unmatched. CDR3 protein: CAWSISGQETQYF. The CDR3 region has the DNA TGTGCCTGGAGTATTAGCGGGCAAGAGACCCAGTACTTC. The variable domain in full, completed from reference TRBV30 and TRBJ2-5, reads SQTIHQWPATLVQPVGSPLSLECTVEGTSNPNLYWYRQAAGRGLQLLFYSVGIGQISSEVPQNLSASRPQDRQFILSSKKLLLSDSGFYLCAWSISGQETQYFGPGTRLLVL.

This clone was seen just once. This rearrangement joins TRBV7-7 to TRBJ2-5; TRBD2 matches 11 bases. CDR3 size: 16 residues. The V gene's germline CDR1 is SSHAT and CDR2 FNYEAQ (reference sequence). The J segment lost 2 bases and the V segment lost 5 bases, leaving 7 bases of the junction unmatched. As DNA, the CDR3 is TGTGCCAGCAGCCAATCTAGCGGGGGGCCTCAAGAGACCCAGTACTTC. Its protein is CASSQSSGGPQETQYF.

This rearrangement joins TRBV3-1 (or the pseudogene TRBV3-2) to TRBJ1-1; D is unclear. CDR3 length: 11 residues. In germline, CDR1 is LGHDT, CDR2 YNNKEL (reference sequence). Trimming took 1 base from V and 11 from J, leaving 8 bases between them. The chain's CDR3 is CASSQASSAFF. The CDR3 DNA reads as TGTGCCAGCAGCCAAGCCTCTTCCGCTTTCTTT.

The chain couples TRBV5-1 to TRBJ1-1; D unclear. CDR3 length: 15 residues. V dropped 1 base and J dropped 1 base, with 11 bases sitting between them. Germline loops: CDR1 SGHRS, CDR2 YFSETQ. The CDR3 region is CASSLREGQNTEAFF. In DNA, the CDR3 is TGCGCCAGCAGCTTGAGGGAGGGTCAGAACACTGAAGCTTTCTTT.

This clone has a single count. The rearrangement links TRBV28 to TRBJ2-4; TRBD2 aligns across 13 bases. Germline CDR1 and CDR2: MDHEN and SYDVKM. The CDR3 length is 16 residues. Germline trimming cut 3 bases from V and 2 bases from J; bases unmatched to any gene: 1. CDR3: CASSLTSGGTKNIQYF. CDR3 bases: TGTGCCAGCAGTTTGACTAGCGGGGGGACCAAAAACATTCAGTACTTC.

The J gene is TRBJ1-2, the V gene TRBV7-9; 10 bases align to TRBD1. This CDR3 contains 13 residues. The V segment lost 11 bases and the J segment 6 bases; nucleotides outside the gene matches: 9. The V gene's germline CDR1 is SEHNR and CDR2 FQNEAQ (reference sequence). CDR3 DNA: TGTGCCGTCAGGACAGGGGGTTGGGATGGCTACACCTTC. This codes for CAVRTGGWDGYTF.

This clone has only one observation. The V call is TRBV28, the J call TRBJ2-1, with D maybe TRBD1 (6 bases). The germline CDR1 and CDR2 sequences are MDHEN and SYDVKM. V was pared by 4 bases and J by 3 bases, with 10 bases between. The CDR3 has 14 amino acids. The CDR3 nucleotides read TGTGCCAGCAGTTCCCGGGACAACTACAATGAGCAGTTCTTC. Protein product: CASSSRDNYNEQFF.

V usage is TRBV27 and J usage is TRBJ2-7, with D perhaps TRBD1 (5 bases). The CDR3 spans 15 residues. From germline, CDR1 is MNHEY and CDR2 SMNVEV (reference sequence). V was shortened by 4 bases and J by 3 bases, with 16 bases between the two germline ends. CDR3 residues: CASSSPQARGYEQYF. CDR3 in DNA: TGTGCCAGCAGTTCGCCACAGGCTAGGGGCTACGAGCAGTACTTC.

V and J are TRBV29-1 and TRBJ1-1, with D perhaps TRBD1 (5 bases). V lost 4 bases and J 10 bases, leaving 22 bases between the germline ends. This CDR3 contains 14 residues. Per the germline V gene, CDR1 is SQVTM and CDR2 is ANQGSEA. The CDR3 region is CSVAPSGTAWIAFF. The CDR3, as DNA: TGCAGCGTTGCCCCCAGCGGGACTGCCTGGATAGCTTTCTTT.

V gene TRBV7-6 combines with J gene TRBJ2-1; D remains ambiguous. The CDR3 totals 12 residues. Trimming shortened V by 8 bases and J by 4 bases, and 9 bases separated the two germline ends. CDR1 is SGHVS and CDR2 is FNYEAQ in the germline V gene. The CDR3 DNA sequence: TGTGCCAGCGGTGGCGGATACAATGAGCAGTTCTTC. Protein: CASGGGYNEQFF.